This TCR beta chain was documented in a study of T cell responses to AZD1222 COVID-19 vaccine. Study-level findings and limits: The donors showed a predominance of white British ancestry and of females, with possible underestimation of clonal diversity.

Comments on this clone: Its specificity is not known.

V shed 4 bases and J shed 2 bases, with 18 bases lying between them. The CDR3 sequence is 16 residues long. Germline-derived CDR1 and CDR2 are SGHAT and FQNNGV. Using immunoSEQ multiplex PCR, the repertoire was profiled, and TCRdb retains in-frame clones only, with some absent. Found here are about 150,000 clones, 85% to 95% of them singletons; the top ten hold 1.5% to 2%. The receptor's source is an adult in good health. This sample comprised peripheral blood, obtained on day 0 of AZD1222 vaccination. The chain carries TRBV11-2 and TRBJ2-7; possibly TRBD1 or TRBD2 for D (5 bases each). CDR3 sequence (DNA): TGTGCCAGCAGCTCCACCTCGGGGCCCATCACCTACGAGCAGTACTTC. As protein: CASSSTSGPITYEQYF.